Presented here are 26 T cell receptor beta chains from one specimen sequenced in a study of T cell changes during pregnancy in multiple sclerosis. Clones were read by immunoSEQ multiplex PCR, and TCRdb kept only the in-frame ones, dropping some. Altogether about 93,000 clones are present, roughly 92% being singletons, with the ten largest covering approximately 2.2%. This specimen was peripheral blood, taken after pregnancy. The receptors originated from a female donor with multiple sclerosis, enrolled in a pregnancy study.

The genes are TRBV11-2 and TRBJ2-1; D perhaps matches TRBD2 (6 bases). V dropped 5 bases and J dropped 9 bases, with 8 bases sitting between them. CDR1 is SGHAT, CDR2 FQNNGV, per germline. This CDR3 is 11 amino acids long. The CDR3, as DNA: TGTGCCAGCAGCCGCGGGGCTGAGCAGTTCTTC. It is translated as CASSRGAEQFF.

J is TRBJ2-6 and V is TRBV7-2, with TRBD1 as a possible D gene (6 bases). V was clipped by 4 bases and J by 0 bases, with 10 bases between them. This CDR3 region has 16 residues. Germline values: CDR1 SGHTA, CDR2 FQGNSA. The CDR3 nucleotides are TGTGCCAGCAGCTCCAAGGGGGACTCTGGGGCCAACGTCCTGACTTTC. Amino acid sequence: CASSSKGDSGANVLTF. Using reference TRBV7-2 and TRBJ2-6 for the parts outside the CDR3, the full variable domain is GAGVSQSPSNKVTEKGKDVELRCDPISGHTALYWYRQSLGQGLEFLIYFQGNSAPDKSGLPSDRFSAERTGGSVSTLTIQRTQQEDSAVYLCASSSKGDSGANVLTFGAGSRLTVL.

The gene calls are TRBV5-8 and TRBJ2-1, with 9 bases that match TRBD2. The CDR3 runs to 16 residues. Germline values: CDR1 SGHTS, CDR2 YDEGEE. V dropped 1 base and J dropped 0; count of bases not matched to a gene: 2. This CDR3 reads CASSLFSGSSYNEQFF. The DNA of the CDR3 is TGTGCCAGCAGCTTGTTTAGCGGGAGCTCCTACAATGAGCAGTTCTTC.

The V call is TRBV12-5, the J call TRBJ2-5, with 9 positions matching TRBD1. Germline V gives CDR1 LGHNT, CDR2 FRNRAP. V shed 0 bases and J 1 base; nucleotides not matched to a gene: 15. CDR3 size: 20 residues. The CDR3 sequence: CASGLVRRGVDRGFQETQYF. DNA of the CDR3: TGTGCTAGTGGTTTGGTAAGGAGGGGCGTGGACAGGGGATTCCAAGAGACCCAGTACTTC.

The rearrangement joins TRBV5-1 to TRBJ1-2; D uncertain. Trimming shortened V by 0 bases and J by 8 bases, and 11 bases separated the two germline ends. The CDR3 contains 13 residues. In germline, CDR1 is SGHRS, CDR2 YFSETQ. This CDR3 is CASSLEVAGGYTF. The DNA of the CDR3 is TGCGCCAGCAGCTTGGAAGTGGCGGGGGGCTACACCTTC.

The chain recombines TRBV5-6 with TRBJ1-2; D may be TRBD1 (6 bases). Germline V gene sequence: CDR1 SGHDT, CDR2 YYEEEE. V was pared by 5 bases and J by 5 bases, with 22 bases between. The length of the CDR3 is 16 residues. The CDR3 coding sequence is TGTGCCAGCAGGTTATCCCAGGCAGGGGCCCTGTATGGCTACACCTTC. Translation: CASRLSQAGALYGYTF.

This clone was recorded only once. The CDR3 DNA reads as TGTGCCAGCAGTTTCTCGAGTTCCACAGATACGCAGTATTTT. It translates to CASSFSSSTDTQYF. This chain uses TRBV27 with TRBJ2-3; D not resolved. The germline V gene has CDR1 MNHEY and CDR2 SMNVEV (reference sequence). The CDR3 sequence is 14 residues long. The V end was cut by 3 bases, the J end by 2 bases, with 9 bases between.

The V call is TRBV18, the J call TRBJ1-5, with D unclear. The CDR3 has 13 residues. V was cut by 4 bases and J by 4 bases, with 8 bases left in between. Germline loops: CDR1 KGHSH, CDR2 LQKENI. The CDR3 spells CASSRARNQPQHF. The CDR3 DNA reads as TGTGCCAGCTCACGTGCGCGTAATCAGCCCCAGCATTTT.

The rearrangement uses TRBV7-3 and TRBJ1-1; D unclear. The CDR3 runs 13 residues. The germline V gene encodes CDR1 SGHTA and CDR2 FQGTGA. Trimming left V 5 bases short and J 1 base short, with 8 bases between. CDR3 nucleotide sequence: TGTGCCAGCAGCGAGCACCCGAACACTGAAGCTTTCTTT. This codes for CASSEHPNTEAFF. The full variable domain, with the rest looked up from reference TRBV7-3 and TRBJ1-1, is GAGVSQTPSNKVTEKGKYVELRCDPISGHTALYWYRQSLGQGPEFLIYFQGTGAADDSGLPNDRFFAVRPEGSVSTLKIQRTERGDSAVYLCASSEHPNTEAFFGQGTRLTVV.

The CDR3 region is CASSWVGTSPETQYF. The CDR3 region has the DNA TGTGCCAGCAGCTGGGTGGGGACTAGCCCGGAGACCCAGTACTTC. The chain uses TRBV5-4 and TRBJ2-5; 9 nucleotides align to TRBD2. Germline assignment: CDR1 SGHNT and CDR2 YYREEE (reference sequence). The V segment lost 3 bases and the J segment 5 bases; nucleotides outside the gene matches: 8. The CDR3 totals 15 residues. Filled out from reference TRBV5-4 and TRBJ2-5, the complete variable domain reads ETGVTQSPTHLIKTRGQQVTLRCSSQSGHNTVSWYQQALGQGPQFIFQYYREEENGRGNFPPRFSGLQFPNYSSELNVNALELDDSALYLCASSWVGTSPETQYFGPGTRLLVL.

The chain links TRBV10-1 to TRBJ2-3; D is perhaps TRBD2 (5 bases). Trimming took off 6 bases at V and 0 bases at J, with 7 bases between the two ends. The CDR3 sequence is 13 residues long. Germline V gene sequence: CDR1 WNHNN, CDR2 SYGVQD (reference sequence). CDR3 sequence reads: CASRGGSTDTQYF. CDR3 bases: TGCGCCAGCAGGGGCGGGAGCACAGATACGCAGTATTTT.

This clone was observed once. The chain is built from TRBV6-4 and TRBJ2-3; 7 bases map to TRBD2. This CDR3 region has 16 residues. Germline V gene data show CDR1 as MRHNA and CDR2 as SNTAGT. Trimming took 2 bases from V and 1 from J; bases not matched to a gene: 6. As DNA, the CDR3 is TGTGCCAGCAGTGACAAAGCGGGGTCGGGCACAGATACGCAGTATTTT. As protein: CASSDKAGSGTDTQYF.

This clone was counted once. The rearrangement links TRBV18 to TRBJ2-1, with a tentative D call TRBD2 (6 bases). Trimming removed 3 bases at V and 6 bases at J, with 12 bases between. The CDR3 totals 14 residues. Germline V gene lookup returns CDR1 KGHSH and CDR2 LQKENI. This CDR3 reads CASSPTGGSNEQFF. DNA of the CDR3: TGTGCCAGCTCACCTACCGGGGGAAGCAATGAGCAGTTCTTC.

The chain couples TRBV5-5 to TRBJ2-7, with TRBD1 as a possible D gene (7 bases). Germline assignment: CDR1 SGHKS and CDR2 YYEKEE (reference sequence). The CDR3 has 13 amino acids. Between the trimmed V and J ends, which lost 5 bases and 2 bases, there was a span of 11 bases. The chain's CDR3 is CASRAGQTYEQYF. CDR3 nucleotides: TGTGCCAGCAGGGCGGGACAGACCTACGAGCAGTACTTC.

This clone has just a few counts. The rearrangement links TRBV25-1 to TRBJ1-3; no definite D call. The CDR3 runs to 15 residues. The V end lost 2 bases, the J end lost 0 bases, and 8 bases lay between the germline ends. The germline CDR1 and CDR2 sequences are MGHDK and SYGVNS. In DNA, the CDR3 is TGTGCCAGCAGTGAACCCGGTAGCTCTGGAAACACCATATATTTT. As protein: CASSEPGSSGNTIYF.

The chain joins TRBV19 to TRBJ2-7; 9 bases line up with TRBD2. The CDR3 totals 16 residues. Germline V lookup: CDR1 LNHDA, CDR2 SQIVND (reference sequence). V shed 3 bases, J shed 3 bases, and the junction held 9 bases outside the gene matches. The CDR3 is CASSISGLAGIYEQYF. As DNA, the CDR3 is TGTGCCAGTAGTATTTCGGGTCTAGCGGGAATCTACGAGCAGTACTTC.

The chain has TRBV30 and TRBJ1-5, with D possibly matching TRBD1 (6 bases). From germline, CDR1 is GTSNPN and CDR2 SVGIG (reference sequence). V was clipped by 1 base and J by 6 bases, with 13 bases between them. This CDR3 comprises 14 residues. The CDR3, as DNA: TGTGCCTGGAGTGCTGGGGGCGGGTTTCAGCCCCAGCATTTT. Translated, it gives CAWSAGGGFQPQHF.

The CDR3 DNA reads TGTGCCAGCGGGTCCGGGACAGGGGTCCCTGAGCAGTTCTTC. Its protein product is CASGSGTGVPEQFF. The gene calls are TRBV27 and TRBJ2-1; 10 nucleotides match TRBD1. The V gene end was trimmed by 8 bases and the J gene end by 9 bases; junction bases not matched to a gene: 10. The CDR3 is 14 amino acids. The germline V gene encodes CDR1 MNHEY and CDR2 SMNVEV (reference sequence).

In its sample, this clone was seen a few times. V gene TRBV2 combines with J gene TRBJ2-2, with TRBD1 matching over 9 bases. Unmatched junction bases numbered 9, after V lost 6 bases and J lost 4 bases. Germline-derived CDR1 and CDR2 are SNHLY and FYNNEI. The CDR3 has 16 amino acids. The CDR3 nucleotides read TGTGCCAGCAGAGGCGGACAGGGGACGGCCACCGGGGAGCTGTTTTTT. Translation gives CASRGGQGTATGELFF.

This clone was detected once. In the same sample, other DNA sequences code for this CDR3. The CDR3, as DNA: TGTGCCAGCAGCCAAGTGGGGGGTACGCAGTATTTT. As protein: CASSQVGGTQYF. The V and J genes are TRBV14 and TRBJ2-3; D might be TRBD2 (6 bases). The CDR3 runs 12 residues. The V gene's germline CDR1 is SGHDN and CDR2 FVKESK. V was cut by 1 base and J by 8 bases, with 7 bases left in between.

The count of this clone is one. In DNA form, the CDR3 reads TGTGCCAGCAGCGTCGACAGGGGGAATCAGCCCCAGCATTTT. Its protein is CASSVDRGNQPQHF. The chain is built from TRBV2 and TRBJ1-5, with 9 bases matching TRBD1. The length of the CDR3 is 14 residues. Germline V gene sequence: CDR1 SNHLY, CDR2 FYNNEI. The V and J ends lost 6 bases and 4 bases, in that order; junction bases with no gene match: 4.

This chain links TRBV2 with TRBJ1-2; D gene ambiguous. From germline, CDR1 is SNHLY and CDR2 FYNNEI. CDR3 size: 13 residues. V was shortened by 2 bases and J by 8 bases, with 12 bases between the two germline ends. The CDR3 here is CASSERPGGGYTF. The CDR3 DNA reads as TGTGCCAGCAGTGAAAGGCCAGGAGGCGGCTACACCTTC.

The rearrangement links TRBV27 to TRBJ2-7, with D possibly TRBD2 on 6 matching bases. Germline values: CDR1 MNHEY, CDR2 SMNVEV (reference sequence). This CDR3 is built from 15 residues. V was clipped by 0 bases and J by 0 bases, with 9 bases between them. CDR3 bases: TGTGCCAGCAGTTTATCCTTGGGGGGCTCCTACGAGCAGTACTTC. It yields the protein CASSLSLGGSYEQYF.

The chain joins TRBV19 to TRBJ1-3; no firm D call. Trimming took 9 bases from V and 7 from J, leaving 7 bases between them. The CDR3 runs to 10 residues. CDR1 is LNHDA and CDR2 is SQIVND in the germline V gene (reference sequence). DNA for the CDR3: TGTGCCAGCAGAGGGAACACCATATATTTT. This codes for CASRGNTIYF.

The chain has TRBV10-3 and TRBJ1-1; 10 positions match TRBD1. With 7 bases clipped from V and 4 bases from J, the junction kept 3 bases outside the gene matches. The CDR3 contains 13 residues. Germline V lookup: CDR1 ENHRY, CDR2 SYGVKD. CDR3 residues: CAIKGQGFTEAFF. DNA for the CDR3: TGTGCCATCAAGGGACAGGGGTTCACTGAAGCTTTCTTT.

This rearrangement joins TRBV4-2 to TRBJ2-1, with 8 nucleotides matching TRBD2. Germline V gene data show CDR1 as LGHNA and CDR2 as YNFKEQ. The CDR3 is 16 amino acids. After removal of 4 bases from V and 3 bases from J, the junction contained 8 bases not matched to a gene. DNA of the CDR3: TGTGCCAGCAGCCCCCACGGGGGGGAAGGCTACAATGAGCAGTTCTTC. This codes for CASSPHGGEGYNEQFF.